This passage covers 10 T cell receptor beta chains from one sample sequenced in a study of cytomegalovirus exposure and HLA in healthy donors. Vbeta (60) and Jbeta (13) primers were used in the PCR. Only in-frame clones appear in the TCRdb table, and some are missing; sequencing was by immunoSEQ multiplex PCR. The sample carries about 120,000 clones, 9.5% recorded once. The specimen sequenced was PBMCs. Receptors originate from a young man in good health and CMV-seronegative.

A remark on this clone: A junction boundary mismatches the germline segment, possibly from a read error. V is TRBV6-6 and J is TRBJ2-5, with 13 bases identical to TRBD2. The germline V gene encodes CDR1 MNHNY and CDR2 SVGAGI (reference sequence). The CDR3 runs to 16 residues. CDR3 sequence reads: CASSYLLAGGAETQYF. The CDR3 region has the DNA TGTGCCAGCAGCTACTTACTAGCGGGAGGGGCAGAGACCCAGTACTTC.

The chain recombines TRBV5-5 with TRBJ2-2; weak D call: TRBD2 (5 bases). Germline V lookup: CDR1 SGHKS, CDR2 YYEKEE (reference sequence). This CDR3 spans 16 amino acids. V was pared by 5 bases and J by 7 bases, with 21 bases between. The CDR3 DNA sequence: TGTGCCAGCAGTTCACGCCGGGGTCTTTGGGACGGGGAGCTGTTTTTT. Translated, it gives CASSSRRGLWDGELFF. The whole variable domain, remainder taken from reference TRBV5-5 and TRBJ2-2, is DAGVTQSPTHLIKTRGQQVTLRCSPISGHKSVSWYQQVLGQGPQFIFQYYEKEERGRGNFPDRFSARQFPNYSSELNVNALLLGDSALYLCASSSRRGLWDGELFFGEGSRLTVL.

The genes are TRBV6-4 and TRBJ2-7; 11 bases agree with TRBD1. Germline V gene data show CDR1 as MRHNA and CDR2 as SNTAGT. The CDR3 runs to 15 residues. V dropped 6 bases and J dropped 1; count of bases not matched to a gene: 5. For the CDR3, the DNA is TGTGCCAGCAGCGAGGACAGGGGGCCATCCTACGAGCAGTACTTC. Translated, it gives CASSEDRGPSYEQYF.

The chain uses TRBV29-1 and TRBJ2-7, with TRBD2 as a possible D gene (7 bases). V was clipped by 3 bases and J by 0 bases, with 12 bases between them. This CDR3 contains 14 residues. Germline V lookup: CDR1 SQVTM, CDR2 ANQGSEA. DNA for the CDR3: TGCAGCGTTGAGGTGAGGGGGGGCTCCTACGAGCAGTACTTC. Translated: CSVEVRGGSYEQYF.

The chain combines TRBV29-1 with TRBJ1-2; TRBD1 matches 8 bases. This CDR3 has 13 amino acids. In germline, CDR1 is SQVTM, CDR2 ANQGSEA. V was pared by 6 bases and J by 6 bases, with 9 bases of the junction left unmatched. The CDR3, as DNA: TGCAGCGTAGTATTTGGGACAGGCGATGGCTACACCTTC. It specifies CSVVFGTGDGYTF.

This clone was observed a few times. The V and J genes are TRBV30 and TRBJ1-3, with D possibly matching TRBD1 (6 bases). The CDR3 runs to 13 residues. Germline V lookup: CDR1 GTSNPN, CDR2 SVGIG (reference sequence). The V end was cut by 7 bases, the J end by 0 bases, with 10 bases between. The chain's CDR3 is CALGGLSGNTIYF. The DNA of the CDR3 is TGTGCCTTGGGGGGGCTCTCTGGAAACACCATATATTTT. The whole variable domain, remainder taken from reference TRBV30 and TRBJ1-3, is SQTIHQWPATLVQPVGSPLSLECTVEGTSNPNLYWYRQAAGRGLQLLFYSVGIGQISSEVPQNLSASRPQDRQFILSSKKLLLSDSGFYLCALGGLSGNTIYFGEGSWLTVV.

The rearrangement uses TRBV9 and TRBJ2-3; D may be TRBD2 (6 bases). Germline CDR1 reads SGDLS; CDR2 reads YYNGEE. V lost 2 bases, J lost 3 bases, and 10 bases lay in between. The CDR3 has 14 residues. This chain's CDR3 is CASSVGRSTDTQYF. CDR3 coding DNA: TGTGCCAGCAGCGTGGGGAGGTCGACAGATACGCAGTATTTT.

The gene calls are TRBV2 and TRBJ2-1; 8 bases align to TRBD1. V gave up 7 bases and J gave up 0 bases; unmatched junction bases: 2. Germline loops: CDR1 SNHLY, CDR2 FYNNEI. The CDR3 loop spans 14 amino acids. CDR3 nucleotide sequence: TGTGCCAGCAATGACAGGGGCTCCTACAATGAGCAGTTCTTC. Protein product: CASNDRGSYNEQFF.

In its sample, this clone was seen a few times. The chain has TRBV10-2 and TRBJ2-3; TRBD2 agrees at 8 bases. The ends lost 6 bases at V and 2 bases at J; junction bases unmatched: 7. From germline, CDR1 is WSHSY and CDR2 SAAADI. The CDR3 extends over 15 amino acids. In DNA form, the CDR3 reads TGCGCCAGCAGAAAGGGCGGGGGGCCCACAGATACGCAGTATTTT. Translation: CASRKGGGPTDTQYF.

The CDR3 protein is CASSFQGGNTEAFF. CDR3 coding DNA: TGTGCCAGCAGCTTTCAAGGGGGAAACACTGAAGCTTTCTTT. The chain uses TRBV6-1 and TRBJ1-1, with D possibly being TRBD1 (6 bases). V was trimmed by 6 bases and J by 2 bases, leaving 13 bases between them. Germline CDR1 MNHNS, CDR2 SASEGT. The CDR3 spans 14 residues.